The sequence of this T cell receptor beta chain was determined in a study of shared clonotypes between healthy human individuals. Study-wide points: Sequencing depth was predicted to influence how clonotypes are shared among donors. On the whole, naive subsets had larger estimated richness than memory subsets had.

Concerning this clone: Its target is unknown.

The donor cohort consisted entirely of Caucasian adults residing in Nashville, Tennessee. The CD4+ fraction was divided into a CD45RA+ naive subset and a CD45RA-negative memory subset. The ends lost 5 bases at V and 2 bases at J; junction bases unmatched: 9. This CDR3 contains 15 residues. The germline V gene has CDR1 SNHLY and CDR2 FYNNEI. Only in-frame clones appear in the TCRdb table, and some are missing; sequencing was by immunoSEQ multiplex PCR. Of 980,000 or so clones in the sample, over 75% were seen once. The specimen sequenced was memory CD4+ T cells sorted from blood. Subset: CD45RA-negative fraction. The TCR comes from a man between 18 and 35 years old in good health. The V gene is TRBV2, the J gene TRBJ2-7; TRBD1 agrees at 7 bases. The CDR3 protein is CASSINRDSPYEQYF. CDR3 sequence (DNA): TGTGCCAGCAGTATAAACCGGGACAGCCCCTACGAGCAGTACTTC.